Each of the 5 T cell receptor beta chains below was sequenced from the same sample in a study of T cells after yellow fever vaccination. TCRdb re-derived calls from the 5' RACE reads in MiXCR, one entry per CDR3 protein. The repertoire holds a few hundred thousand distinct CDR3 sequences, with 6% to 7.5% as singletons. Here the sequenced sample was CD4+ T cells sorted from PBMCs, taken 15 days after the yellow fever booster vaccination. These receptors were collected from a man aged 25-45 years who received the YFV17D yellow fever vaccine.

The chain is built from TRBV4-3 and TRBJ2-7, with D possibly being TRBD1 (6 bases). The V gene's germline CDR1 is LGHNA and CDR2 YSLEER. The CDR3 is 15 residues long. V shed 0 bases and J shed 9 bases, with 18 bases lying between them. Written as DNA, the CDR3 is TGCGCCAGCAGCCAAGAGGCTCAGTGCGGACAGCGGCAGTACTTC. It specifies CASSQEAQCGQRQYF.

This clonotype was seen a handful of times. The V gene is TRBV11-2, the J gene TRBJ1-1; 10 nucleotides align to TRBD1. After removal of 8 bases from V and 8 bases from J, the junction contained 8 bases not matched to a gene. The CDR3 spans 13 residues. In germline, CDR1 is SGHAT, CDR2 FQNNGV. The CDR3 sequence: CASLPGQGGEAFF. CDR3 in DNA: TGTGCCAGCCTACCCGGACAGGGGGGGGAAGCTTTCTTT.

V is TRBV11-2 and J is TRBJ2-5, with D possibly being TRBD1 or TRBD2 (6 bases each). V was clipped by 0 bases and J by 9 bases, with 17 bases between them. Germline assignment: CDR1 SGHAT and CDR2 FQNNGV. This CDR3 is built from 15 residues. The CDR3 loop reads CASSLDPRGTGAQYF. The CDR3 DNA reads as TGTGCCAGCAGCTTAGATCCGAGGGGGACGGGGGCCCAGTACTTC.

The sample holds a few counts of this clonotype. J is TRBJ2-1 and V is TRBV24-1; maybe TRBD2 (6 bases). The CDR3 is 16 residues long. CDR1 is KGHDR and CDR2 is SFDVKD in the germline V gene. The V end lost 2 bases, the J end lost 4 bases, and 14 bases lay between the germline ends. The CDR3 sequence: CATSDSWTTQYNEQFF. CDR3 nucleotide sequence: TGTGCCACCAGTGATTCCTGGACTACTCAGTACAATGAGCAGTTCTTC.

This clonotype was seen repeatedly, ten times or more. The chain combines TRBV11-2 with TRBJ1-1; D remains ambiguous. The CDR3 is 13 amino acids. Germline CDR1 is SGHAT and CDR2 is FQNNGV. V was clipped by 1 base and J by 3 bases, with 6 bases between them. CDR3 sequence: CASSLVFYTEAFF. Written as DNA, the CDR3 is TGTGCCAGCAGCTTAGTTTTTTACACTGAAGCTTTCTTT.